This TCR beta chain was sequenced for a study of shared T cell receptors in the human thymus. Here immunoSEQ multiplex PCR was the method, and the copy in TCRdb shows in-frame clones only, minus some. The table lists fewer than 700,000 clones, around 89% of them singletons. This sample also belongs to another study, concerning human thymus T cells. From that study: Thymus pieces cut out during corrective heart surgery were the tissue that was used. Thymic and blood repertoires appeared to display a bias in their usage of V and J genes. Unrelated people showed highly overlapping thymic repertoires, related research reported.

Sequenced: thymocytes. The clonotype was recovered from a boy under two years old with a congenital heart defect.

The CDR3 region is CASSIGIPAYEQYF. The CDR3, as DNA: TGTGCCAGTAGTATCGGGATCCCGGCCTACGAGCAGTACTTC. The genes are TRBV19 and TRBJ2-7; D is possibly TRBD2 (5 bases). This CDR3 contains 14 residues. Germline CDR1 and CDR2: LNHDA and SQIVND (reference sequence). V gave up 3 bases and J gave up 2 bases, with 11 bases separating them.